This T cell receptor beta chain was found in a study of T cell changes during pregnancy in multiple sclerosis. The CDR3 totals 15 residues. With V trimmed by 4 bases and J by 7 bases, 9 bases remained unmatched. Looked up from germline, CDR1 is MRHNA and CDR2 is SNTAGT. Clones were sequenced by immunoSEQ multiplex PCR, and TCRdb holds only the in-frame ones, with some missing. The profile covers about 39,000 clones, with about 88% appearing a single time and around 4.1% taken by the ten largest. The chain is built from TRBV6-4 and TRBJ2-2; TRBD2 matches 7 bases. Source: CD8+ T cells from peripheral blood mononuclear cells, taken in the first trimester of pregnancy. The sequence was collected from a female donor with multiple sclerosis, enrolled in a pregnancy study. The CDR3 loop reads CASSAGAGPHGELFF. In nucleotides, the CDR3 is TGTGCCAGCAGTGCGGGAGCGGGGCCTCACGGGGAGCTGTTTTTT.